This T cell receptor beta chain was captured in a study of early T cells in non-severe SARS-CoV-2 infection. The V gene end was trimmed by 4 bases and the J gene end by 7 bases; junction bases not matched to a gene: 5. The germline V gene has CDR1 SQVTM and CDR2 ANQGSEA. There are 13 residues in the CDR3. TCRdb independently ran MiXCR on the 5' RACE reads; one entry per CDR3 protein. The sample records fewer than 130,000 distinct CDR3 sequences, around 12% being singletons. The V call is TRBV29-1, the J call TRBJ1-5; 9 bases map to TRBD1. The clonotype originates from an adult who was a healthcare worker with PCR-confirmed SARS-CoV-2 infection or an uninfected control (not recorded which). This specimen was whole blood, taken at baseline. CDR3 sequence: CSVAQGARQPQHF. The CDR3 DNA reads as TGCAGCGTTGCACAGGGGGCCAGGCAGCCCCAGCATTTT.